These 26 T cell receptor beta chains originate from one sample sequenced in a study of blood T cell repertoires in COVID-19. Method: immunoSEQ multiplex PCR; TCRdb's copy keeps in-frame clones and lacks some. In the table there are approximately 460,000 clones, roughly 89% of which are singletons. The sequenced sample consisted of peripheral blood. These receptors came from a man younger than 30 with COVID-19, enrolled during active disease.

Only one count was recorded for this clone. The J gene is TRBJ2-1, the V gene TRBV9; D gene uncertain. Germline V gives CDR1 SGDLS, CDR2 YYNGEE. The CDR3 runs to 14 residues. Trimming removed 0 bases at V and 0 bases at J, with 4 bases between. CDR3 region: CASSVGVSYNEQFF. CDR3 DNA: TGTGCCAGCAGCGTAGGAGTCTCCTACAATGAGCAGTTCTTC.

The chain employs TRBV6-5 and TRBJ1-1; unclear D gene. The CDR3 length is 12 residues. Germline CDR1 reads MNHEY; CDR2 reads SVGAGI. The V gene lost 8 bases and the J gene lost 1 base, with 8 bases spanning the gap. The CDR3 DNA is TGTGCCAGCGGGCAACCGAACACTGAAGCTTTCTTT. Protein product: CASGQPNTEAFF.

The genes are TRBV6-8 and TRBJ1-2; tentatively, D is TRBD1 (5 bases). The V and J ends lost 6 bases and 8 bases respectively, with 16 bases between them. The CDR3 is made up of 13 amino acids. CDR1 is MNHGY and CDR2 is SAAAGT in the germline V gene. This CDR3 reads CASSKAQAAGYTF. The CDR3 DNA is TGTGCCAGCAGCAAGGCACAGGCGGCGGGCTACACCTTC.

The chain combines TRBV19 with TRBJ2-5, with D hard to call. Trimming took 3 bases from V and 4 from J, leaving 9 bases between them. The CDR3 loop spans 13 amino acids. Germline values: CDR1 LNHDA, CDR2 SQIVND (reference sequence). CDR3: CASSMILGETQYF. CDR3 DNA: TGTGCCAGTAGTATGATTCTCGGAGAGACCCAGTACTTC. The variable domain in full, completed from reference TRBV19 and TRBJ2-5, reads DGGITQSPKYLFRKEGQNVTLSCEQNLNHDAMYWYRQDPGQGLRLIYYSQIVNDFQKGDIAEGYSVSREKKESFPLTVTSAQKNPTAFYLCASSMILGETQYFGPGTRLLVL.

This chain joins TRBV6-5 and TRBJ2-7, with a weak D call TRBD1 (5 bases). Germline lookup yields CDR1 MNHEY and CDR2 SVGAGI. This CDR3 region has 15 residues. V was trimmed by 5 bases and J by 3 bases, leaving 17 bases between them. This chain's CDR3 is CASSPYPGRDYEQYF. The CDR3, as DNA: TGTGCCAGCAGTCCGTACCCAGGGCGAGACTACGAGCAGTACTTC.

Remarks on this clone: Within the sample, other DNA sequences also encode this same CDR3. The J gene is TRBJ2-3, the V gene TRBV30, with 8 nucleotides matching TRBD1. Germline V gene sequence: CDR1 GTSNPN, CDR2 SVGIG (reference sequence). The length of the CDR3 is 13 residues. J was trimmed by 3 bases and V by 4 bases; bases with no gene match: 3. CDR3 sequence (DNA): TGTGCCTGGACTACAGGGGGAACAGATACGCAGTATTTT. Translation: CAWTTGGTDTQYF.

DNA for the CDR3: TGTGCCAGCAGCTTGCTTCCCAGGAACACTGAAGCTTTCTTT. It codes for CASSLLPRNTEAFF. The chain has TRBV5-8 and TRBJ1-1, with no clear D. Germline lookup yields CDR1 SGHTS and CDR2 YDEGEE. The CDR3 is 14 residues long. Trimming took 1 base from V and 1 from J, leaving 8 bases between them.

V is TRBV5-8 and J is TRBJ2-7; D perhaps matches TRBD1 (5 bases). The CDR3 totals 13 residues. The germline V gene has CDR1 SGHTS and CDR2 YDEGEE. V lost 4 bases and J lost 5, with 13 bases in between. The CDR3 nucleotides are TGTGCCAGCAGCCCAGGGTTTAGCAACGAGCAGTACTTC. Its protein is CASSPGFSNEQYF.

The chain links TRBV19 to TRBJ2-1; 9 bases align to TRBD2. The CDR3 is 15 amino acids. J lost 2 bases, V lost 7 bases, and 6 bases had no gene match. Germline V lookup: CDR1 LNHDA, CDR2 SQIVND (reference sequence). For the CDR3, the DNA is TGTGCCAGTACCCCGACTAGCGGACCCTACAATGAGCAGTTCTTC. Protein: CASTPTSGPYNEQFF. The full variable domain, its missing parts supplied by reference TRBV19 and TRBJ2-1, is DGGITQSPKYLFRKEGQNVTLSCEQNLNHDAMYWYRQDPGQGLRLIYYSQIVNDFQKGDIAEGYSVSREKKESFPLTVTSAQKNPTAFYLCASTPTSGPYNEQFFGPGTRLTVL.

The V call is TRBV29-1, the J call TRBJ1-1, with D hard to call. Trimming took off 5 bases at V and 3 bases at J, with 7 bases between the two ends. The CDR3 runs 11 residues. Per the germline V gene, CDR1 is SQVTM and CDR2 is ANQGSEA. In nucleotides, the CDR3 is TGCAGCGTTCGTCGGGACACTGAAGCTTTCTTT. Amino acid sequence: CSVRRDTEAFF.

This chain joins TRBV5-6 and TRBJ1-2, with 9 bases lining up with TRBD1. This CDR3 has 13 residues. From germline, CDR1 is SGHDT and CDR2 YYEEEE. The J segment lost 6 bases and the V segment lost 5 bases, leaving 5 bases of the junction unmatched. The CDR3 loop reads CASRLTGGDGYTF. CDR3 bases: TGTGCCAGCAGATTAACAGGGGGCGATGGCTACACCTTC.

The chain uses TRBV2 and TRBJ2-1; 9 nucleotides align to TRBD1. V dropped 2 bases and J dropped 8; count of bases not matched to a gene: 7. The CDR3 consists of 15 residues. Germline CDR1 reads SNHLY; CDR2 reads FYNNEI. The CDR3 loop is CASSEPQGAGDEQFF. The CDR3 DNA reads as TGTGCCAGCAGTGAACCACAGGGGGCAGGAGATGAGCAGTTCTTC.

This clone was counted once. The chain recombines TRBV6-1 with TRBJ1-1, with D perhaps matching TRBD1 (5 bases). The V gene's germline CDR1 is MNHNS and CDR2 SASEGT. Trimming pared 2 bases from V and 3 bases from J, leaving 10 bases between. This CDR3 spans 14 amino acids. Written as DNA, the CDR3 is TGTGCCAGCAGTGAATCAGGGCGACACACTGAAGCTTTCTTT. It is translated as CASSESGRHTEAFF.

The V gene is TRBV29-1, the J gene TRBJ2-2, with D possibly being TRBD2 (5 bases). CDR3 length: 16 residues. Germline V CDR1 and CDR2: SQVTM, ANQGSEA. V gave up 4 bases and J gave up 1 base, with 16 bases separating them. CDR3 DNA: TGCAGCGTTGGATTTCGTCTAGCTGGGAACACCGGGGAGCTGTTTTTT. Its translation is CSVGFRLAGNTGELFF.

The chain employs TRBV6-5 and TRBJ2-2; TRBD1 might be the D (6 bases). The V and J ends lost 7 bases and 1 base respectively, with 10 bases between them. The CDR3 runs 14 residues. Germline loops: CDR1 MNHEY, CDR2 SVGAGI. The CDR3 nucleotides are TGTGCCAGCATACCGGGACAGAACACCGGGGAGCTGTTTTTT. Translated: CASIPGQNTGELFF.

This clone was counted once. The rearrangement uses TRBV6-5 and TRBJ1-2; D is perhaps TRBD1 (5 bases). CDR1 and CDR2 (germline): MNHEY, SVGAGI. This CDR3 is built from 14 residues. With 5 bases removed from V and 8 bases from J, the gap between germline ends came to 18 bases. The CDR3 DNA follows: TGTGCCAGCAGTCCATCGGGGGGATCTTGGGGCTACACCTTC. Its translation is CASSPSGGSWGYTF.

The rearrangement joins TRBV11-3 to TRBJ2-5; 8 bases are a match to TRBD2. Germline values: CDR1 SGHNT, CDR2 YENEEA. V shed 4 bases, J shed 1 base, and the junction held 5 bases outside the gene matches. This CDR3 spans 15 amino acids. The CDR3 spells CASSCISGVQETQYF. CDR3 DNA sequence: TGTGCCAGCAGCTGTATTAGCGGGGTCCAAGAGACCCAGTACTTC.

V is TRBV12-3 or TRBV12-4 and J is TRBJ2-2; 7 bases are shared with TRBD1. This CDR3 has 12 residues. V shed 6 bases, J shed 5 bases, and the junction held 0 bases outside the gene matches. The CDR3 sequence is CASRDRTGELFF. The CDR3, as DNA: TGTGCCAGCAGGGACAGGACCGGGGAGCTGTTTTTT.

This clone was seen just once. The chain has TRBV24-1 and TRBJ2-2; no firm D call. V lost 3 bases, J lost 7 bases, and 17 bases lay in between. This CDR3 region has 16 residues. Germline V gives CDR1 KGHDR, CDR2 SFDVKD. The CDR3, as DNA: TGTGCCACCAGTGATCCTACTGGGCCCGAGAACGGGGAGCTGTTTTTT. It encodes CATSDPTGPENGELFF.

The rearrangement uses TRBV5-5 and TRBJ1-2; 7 positions match TRBD1. The CDR3 covers 15 residues. Germline values: CDR1 SGHKS, CDR2 YYEKEE (reference sequence). J gave up 1 base and V 2 bases, and 5 bases lay outside the gene matches. CDR3 nucleotide sequence: TGTGCCAGCAGCTTTATGACAGGGATTAACTATGGCTACACCTTC. It is translated as CASSFMTGINYGYTF.

The chain employs TRBV7-9 and TRBJ2-2; D is possibly TRBD2 (5 bases). Trimming removed 1 base at V and 7 bases at J, with 10 bases between. The length of the CDR3 is 14 residues. Germline V gene lookup returns CDR1 SEHNR and CDR2 FQNEAQ (reference sequence). The CDR3 sequence: CASSLELVGGELFF. CDR3 nucleotides: TGTGCCAGCAGCTTAGAACTAGTTGGCGGGGAGCTGTTTTTT.

V is TRBV6-5 and J is TRBJ1-3, with D unclear. CDR3 length: 16 residues. The germline V gene encodes CDR1 MNHEY and CDR2 SVGAGI. Deletions cut 2 bases from V and 0 bases from J, with 11 bases between. CDR3 nucleotide sequence: TGTGCCAGCAGTTACGGGCGCCAAAGCTCTGGAAACACCATATATTTT. Translated: CASSYGRQSSGNTIYF.

This clone occurred once. This rearrangement joins TRBV5-5 to TRBJ1-2, with D possibly TRBD1 on 5 matching bases. The V gene lost 5 bases and the J gene lost 4 bases, with 21 bases spanning the gap. Germline V CDR1 and CDR2: SGHKS, YYEKEE (reference sequence). CDR3 length: 16 amino acids. The chain's CDR3 is CASRSVQGLTIYGYTF. The CDR3 DNA follows: TGTGCCAGCAGATCTGTGCAGGGCCTAACCATCTATGGCTACACCTTC.

The chain employs TRBV29-1 and TRBJ2-1, with 9 bases identical to TRBD1. CDR1 is SQVTM and CDR2 is ANQGSEA in the germline V gene. The V segment lost 1 base and the J segment 4 bases; nucleotides outside the gene matches: 2. This CDR3 comprises 14 residues. CDR3 coding DNA: TGCAGCGTTGAAGCCGGGACAGGGTACAATGAGCAGTTCTTC. Its translation: CSVEAGTGYNEQFF.

The gene calls are TRBV27 and TRBJ2-7, with 11 nucleotides matching TRBD1. Germline CDR1 and CDR2: MNHEY and SMNVEV (reference sequence). J gave up 7 bases and V 5 bases, and 10 bases lay outside the gene matches. The CDR3 loop spans 15 amino acids. CDR3 residues: CASSLSGQGAREQYF. In nucleotides, the CDR3 is TGTGCCAGCAGTCTAAGCGGACAGGGGGCTCGGGAGCAGTACTTC.

The V and J genes are TRBV5-1 and TRBJ2-7, with 9 bases that match TRBD1. Germline-derived CDR1 and CDR2 are SGHRS and YFSETQ. CDR3 length: 16 amino acids. Losses at the gene ends were 4 bases for V and 4 bases for J; bases not matched to a gene: 12. The chain's CDR3 is CASSPARDREVYEQYF. The CDR3 nucleotides are TGCGCCAGCAGCCCGGCCCGGGACAGGGAGGTTTACGAGCAGTACTTC. The whole variable domain, filled in from reference TRBV5-1 and TRBJ2-7, reads KAGVTQTPRYLIKTRGQQVTLSCSPISGHRSVSWYQQTPGQGLQFLFEYFSETQRNKGNFPGRFSGRQFSNSRSEMNVSTLELGDSALYLCASSPARDREVYEQYFGPGTRLTVT.